The rows below give T cell receptor beta chains drawn from one sample of a study. TCRdb recomputed calls from the 5' RACE reads with MiXCR, one row per CDR3 protein. The profile shows 7,000 to 9,500 distinct CDR3 sequences, under 50% of them singletons. Sequences were obtained from Tregs sorted from a lymph node. The receptor set was obtained from a female donor with breast cancer. Both conserved end residues are part of each CDR3. The D gene is left open where the match is weak. Only part of the rows carry a size: once, few, many, or a class if the clone is expanded.

abundance	v_gene	d_gene	j_gene	CDR3aa	CDR3nt
few	TRBV12-3/TRBV12-4	TRBD2	TRBJ2-5	CASSPSTSGAQETQYF	TGTGCCAGCAGTCCATCGACTAGCGGGGCACAAGAGACCCAGTACTTC
few	TRBV4-1	TRBD2	TRBJ2-3	CASSQEPTLLAGDGDTQYF	TGCGCCAGCAGCCAAGAGCCTACACTCCTAGCGGGAGATGGAGATACGCAGTATTTT
.	TRBV27	.	TRBJ2-7	CASGTGTPYEQYF	TGTGCCAGCGGAACCGGGACACCTTACGAGCAGTACTTC
.	TRBV5-6	.	TRBJ2-7	CASSWRATDYEQYF	TGTGCCAGCAGCTGGCGGGCTACCGACTACGAGCAGTACTTC
.	TRBV5-1	.	TRBJ1-1	CASSGGGEYTEAFF	TGCGCCAGCAGCGGGGGAGGGGAGTACACTGAAGCTTTCTTT
few	TRBV28	.	TRBJ2-2	CASSPTSTNTGELFF	TGTGCCAGCAGTCCGACTAGTACGAACACCGGGGAGCTGTTTTTT
.	TRBV9	.	TRBJ1-2	CASSVADSPFSYGYTF	TGTGCCAGCAGCGTAGCCGACAGTCCTTTCTCCTATGGCTACACCTTC
.	TRBV9	.	TRBJ2-3	CASSEISGASDTQYF	TGCGCCAGCAGCGAAATATCGGGGGCTTCAGATACGCAGTATTTT
.	TRBV4-1	TRBD1	TRBJ2-7	CASSLQDGQGAYEQYF	TGCGCCAGCAGCCTACAGGACGGGCAGGGGGCTTACGAGCAGTACTTC
.	TRBV28	.	TRBJ1-1	CASNRPAQNTEAFF	TGTGCCAGCAATAGGCCAGCTCAGAACACTGAAGCTTTCTTT
.	TRBV7-6	TRBD1	TRBJ2-5	CASSLDDRGDETQYF	TGTGCCAGCAGCTTAGATGACAGGGGAGACGAGACCCAGTACTTC
.	TRBV7-9	.	TRBJ1-2	CASSNTRDQPRGGYTF	TGTGCCAGCAGCAACACCCGGGACCAGCCAAGAGGTGGCTACACCTTC
few	TRBV4-1	.	TRBJ2-7	CASSQEQRVHYEQYF	TGCGCCAGCAGCCAAGAGCAGCGGGTCCACTACGAGCAGTACTTC
.	TRBV3-1	.	TRBJ2-7	CASSIQGEQYF	TGTGCCAGCAGCATTCAGGGCGAGCAGTACTTC
.	TRBV4-1	TRBD1	TRBJ2-1	CASSQVEYRGGNERFF	TGCGCCAGCAGCCAAGTGGAATATAGAGGGGGCAATGAGCGGTTCTTC
.	TRBV4-1	.	TRBJ2-1	CASSPIGRTYNEQFF	TGCGCCAGCAGCCCAATCGGGCGCACCTACAATGAGCAGTTCTTC
.	TRBV5-1	TRBD1	TRBJ2-1	CASRLTGDEQFF	TGCGCCAGCAGACTGACAGGGGATGAGCAGTTCTTC
once	TRBV5-1	.	TRBJ1-6	CASSLEQGGSPLHF	TGCGCCAGCAGCTTGGAACAGGGTGGTTCACCCCTCCACTTT
few	TRBV2	.	TRBJ2-3	CASSVTDTQYF	TGTGCCAGCAGTGTTACAGATACGCAGTATTTT
.	TRBV11-3	TRBD1	TRBJ2-7	CASSQGQAYEQYF	TGTGCCAGCAGCCAGGGACAGGCCTACGAGCAGTACTTC
medium-sized	TRBV7-9	TRBD2	TRBJ2-7	CASSPGGGAEQYF	TGTGCCAGCAGCCCCGGGGGGGGCGCGGAGCAGTACTTC
.	TRBV20-1	.	TRBJ1-1	CSARDWDLNTEAFF	TGCAGTGCTAGAGATTGGGACTTGAACACTGAAGCTTTCTTT
.	TRBV5-1	TRBD2	TRBJ2-1	CASSSLTGGLAENNNEQFF	TGCGCCAGCAGCTCTCTCACGGGTGGACTAGCGGAAAACAACAATGAGCAGTTCTTC
few	TRBV27	.	TRBJ1-2	CASSSGGNYGYTF	TGTGCCAGCAGTTCTGGCGGTAACTATGGCTACACCTTC
.	TRBV6-5	.	TRBJ2-5	CVSSYGSRGQETQYF	TGTGTCAGCAGTTACGGTAGCAGGGGCCAAGAGACCCAGTACTTC
.	TRBV27	TRBD2	TRBJ2-1	CASSSSGAYNEQFF	TGTGCCAGCAGTTCTAGCGGGGCCTACAATGAGCAGTTCTTC
.	TRBV6-5	.	TRBJ2-5	CASPELAGQQETQYF	TGTGCCAGCCCTGAGCTGGCGGGACAACAAGAGACCCAGTACTTC
few	TRBV5-1	TRBD2	TRBJ2-3	CASRTSGVLTDTQYF	TGCGCCAGCAGGACTAGCGGGGTTCTGACAGATACGCAGTATTTT
.	TRBV5-1	.	TRBJ1-1	CASSLAGQLNTEAFF	TGCGCCAGCAGCTTGGCAGGCCAGTTGAACACTGAAGCTTTCTTT
few	TRBV2	TRBD2	TRBJ2-1	CASSGFGRAGEQFF	TGTGCCAGCAGTGGTTTCGGGAGGGCCGGTGAGCAGTTCTTC
.	TRBV5-6	.	TRBJ2-7	CASSYNYEQYF	TGTGCCAGCAGCTACAACTACGAGCAGTACTTC
.	TRBV4-1	.	TRBJ2-6	CASSQAGPTYSGANVLTF	TGCGCCAGCAGCCAAGCGGGCCCTACCTACTCTGGGGCCAACGTCCTGACTTTC
.	TRBV9	.	TRBJ1-1	CASSGGGDTEAFF	TGTGCCAGCAGCGGCGGAGGGGACACTGAAGCTTTCTTT
.	TRBV4-2	.	TRBJ2-3	CASSQGGGDPDTQYF	TGTGCCAGCAGCCAAGGAGGCGGGGACCCAGATACGCAGTATTTT
.	TRBV6-5	.	TRBJ1-5	CASSYDPLRAGNQPQHF	TGTGCCAGCAGTTACGACCCCCTGAGGGCGGGCAATCAGCCCCAGCATTTT
.	TRBV5-1	.	TRBJ1-1	CASSLDRDSNTEAFF	TGCGCCAGCAGCTTGGACCGGGATTCGAACACTGAAGCTTTCTTT
.	TRBV5-1	TRBD2	TRBJ2-3	CASSGTTGLAGGRDTQYF	TGCGCCAGCAGCGGCACAACGGGACTAGCGGGGGGGCGTGATACGCAGTATTTT
.	TRBV11-2	TRBD2	TRBJ2-1	CASSLELAGGPDEQFF	TGTGCCAGCAGCTTAGAGTTAGCGGGGGGGCCTGATGAGCAGTTCTTC
.	TRBV12-3/TRBV12-4	.	TRBJ2-5	CASSLGTHGVETQYF	TGTGCCAGCAGTTTAGGGACCCACGGTGTTGAGACCCAGTACTTC
few	TRBV9	.	TRBJ2-1	CASSVGRGPSPYNEQFF	TGTGCCAGCAGCGTAGGGCGGGGGCCCTCTCCCTACAATGAGCAGTTCTTC